Reported below is one TCR beta chain. Its matching antigen is unknown. PCR primers comprised 60 Vbeta and 13 Jbeta primers. TCRdb keeps only in-frame clones here, not all; method: immunoSEQ multiplex PCR. The sample holds roughly 200,000 clones, roughly 80% seen once. This entry is derived from a study of cytomegalovirus exposure and HLA in healthy donors. Study-level information: Earlier findings included some 100 million unique TCR beta sequences obtained from roughly 200 million T cells.

The V end lost 0 bases, the J end lost 5 bases, and 16 bases lay between the germline ends. From germline, CDR1 is GTSNPN and CDR2 SVGIG (reference sequence). The CDR3 spans 15 residues. Broader study findings: The study designated around 150 TCR beta chains cytomegalovirus-associated. Previous analysis showed most TCR beta V segments were productive about 87% or about 30% of the time. In a later analysis, a genetic analysis reported fewer productive-TCR N-insertions in an Asian-associated ancestry cluster than the cohort average.

The chain combines TRBV30 with TRBJ2-5; D unresolved. Material for sequencing was PBMCs. The sequence was obtained from a woman aged 18-29 years in good health and CMV-seronegative. The CDR3 loop is CAWSVYLDAAETQYF. The CDR3 DNA is TGTGCCTGGAGTGTATATCTTGACGCGGCGGAGACCCAGTACTTC.